Listed here is a single T cell receptor (beta chain). The data originate from a study of blood T cell repertoires in COVID-19. The V gene lost 4 bases and the J gene lost 11 bases, with 11 bases spanning the gap. CDR1 and CDR2 (germline): SEHNR, FQNEAQ (reference sequence). The CDR3 is 11 residues long. Using immunoSEQ multiplex PCR, the repertoire was profiled, and TCRdb retains in-frame clones only, with some absent. The sample shows 200,000 to 300,000 clones, 83% of them seen only once. During the 2 weeks before they entered the study, exposed participants had met someone with a PCR-confirmed or clinician-diagnosed COVID-19 case.

This receptor was obtained from a woman aged 40 to 49 who had been exposed to COVID-19. Source material: PBMCs or T cells enriched from blood (not recorded which). This rearrangement joins TRBV7-9 to TRBJ1-1, with D maybe TRBD1 (5 bases). Here the CDR3 reads CASSSGGEAFF. The CDR3 DNA reads as TGTGCCAGCAGCTCTGGGGGGGAGGCTTTCTTT.